This T cell receptor (beta chain) emerged from a study of somatic mutations in cytotoxic T cells in rheumatoid arthritis (TCRdb year 2017). Regarding the study in general: Right after diagnosis and prior to the start of any treatment, more than 25 ml EDTA of peripheral blood was drawn from patients. TCRB deep sequencing covered approximately 64 patients with rheumatoid arthritis along with 20 to 25 healthy controls. The study asked whether expanded CD8+ T-cell clones in newly diagnosed, untreated rheumatoid arthritis carry somatic mutations, and used TCRB deep sequencing to characterize clonality. The median ages of the patient and control groups were essentially identical. A FACSAria II or Sony SH800 was used to flow-sort some V beta antibody-stained T-cell populations at nearly 100% purity, and TCRB sequencing was also done on sorted V beta1+ cells. Study-level results and caveats: An increase of CD8+ clonality with age was seen in patients (Spearman r ~ 0.49) but not in healthy controls. Several identical CD8+ TCRB sequences were found in both blood and synovial fluid, and in about an eighth of the 65 patients the largest CD8+ clone exceeded 20% of CD8+ cells. No adjustment for multiple comparisons was made for the slight TRBV07 underrepresentation in patients. The antigen targets of the expanded CD8+ clones were unknown, and absence from virus-specific databases did not rule out viral specificity. There was no significant difference in CD8+ T-cell clonality between rheumatoid arthritis patients and age-matched healthy controls.

Sequencing of TCRB CDR3 was done on genomic DNA with the immunoSEQ assay. In the paper's pipeline: Published virus-specific TCRB sequences were compared with patient CD8+ clones larger than 1%, and only a few matches were found. Only productive TCRB rearrangements were included in the analyses. Defining a clone by its unique TCRB CDR3 sequence, the study calculated clonality as a productive clonality index derived from Shannon entropy. Repertoire overlap for a pair of samples was computed from each clone's template counts relative to total templates per sample. V-gene usage measured by flow cytometry correlated with TCRB sequencing V-gene usage, with a Spearman r of around 0.59. Sourced from immuneACCESS, this table was stored by TCRdb with only in-frame sequences that have V and J called. A share of the clones is absent; for the studies checked, an unresolved V gene accounts for under half, and the remainder has no known explanation. The DNA gave D and trimming, while V, J and clone size come from that table. The sample table records roughly 20,000 clones; around 80% of these occur just once. The ten largest clones add up to roughly a tenth of the sample.

In the case of this clone: Its antigen target is currently unknown. The record has no base qualities; no much larger clone is one base away.

V is pared back by 5 bases and J by 0 bases, with 5 bases lying between the germline termini. As encoded in the germline V gene, CDR1 is SGHTA while CDR2 is FQGTGA. Including cysteine and phenylalanine, the CDR3 has 12 amino acids. CDR3 DNA is the only sequence kept; it has 36 bases, read in frame from the first base. CD4+ and CD8+ cells were isolated by positive magnetic bead selection on an AutoMACS, and purity was checked by flow cytometry. Initial screening for clonal expansions relied on flow cytometry with a TCR V beta antibody panel, after which sorted CD8+ fractions underwent TCRB deep sequencing for characterization. Peripheral blood mononuclear cells were isolated by Ficoll-Paque PLUS density gradient separation. DNA from CD4-enriched, CD8-enriched or PBMC samples was extracted using Nucleospin Tissue or Tissue XS kits and then quantified on a Qubit 2.0 fluorometer.

The sequence joins TRBV7-3 to TRBJ2-7; the D gene lacks a confident call. The TCR originated in an adult with rheumatoid arthritis. The specimen was CD8+ T cells sorted from blood. The CDR3 sequence is CASSPSSYEQYF. In nucleotides, the sequence is TGTGCCAGCAGCCCGAGCTCCTACGAGCAGTACTTC.